This T cell receptor beta chain appears in the sequencing data of a study of neoadjuvant anti-PD-1 for oral cavity cancer. TCRdb keeps only in-frame clones here, not all; method: immunoSEQ multiplex PCR. The sample holds under 85,000 clones, under 85% seen once. Germline V gene sequence: CDR1 GTSNPN, CDR2 SVGIG (reference sequence). Trimming shortened V by 0 bases and J by 2 bases, and 11 bases separated the two germline ends. The length of the CDR3 is 14 residues. The source material was PBMCs, sampled before nivolumab (anti-PD-1) treatment. This clonotype was sampled from a person aged 35 to 85 with oral cavity squamous cell carcinoma. V usage is TRBV30 and J usage is TRBJ2-7; the D call may be TRBD1 or TRBD2 (5 bases each). The CDR3 DNA is TGTGCCTGGAGTGTAACGGGGCCGGCCTACGAGCAGTACTTC. This encodes CAWSVTGPAYEQYF.